One and the same sample provided the 23 T cell receptor beta chains below, sequenced in a study of T cells in Graves' hyperthyroidism and ophthalmopathy. RNA transcripts served as the template for amplifying TCR beta CDR3 regions. Initially, a first-round RT-PCR of the TCR CDR3 employed the HTBI primer set. TCRdb fed the multiplex PCR reads into MiXCR, producing one record per CDR3 protein. The sample consists of approximately 600,000 distinct CDR3 sequences, over 12% of them appearing once. Material for sequencing was blood. The receptors originated from a woman younger than 30 with Graves' ophthalmopathy.

This clonotype occurred many times. This sequence joins TRBV20-1 and TRBJ1-5; D may be TRBD1 (6 bases). The V end lost 5 bases, the J end lost 4 bases, and 27 bases lay between the germline ends. Germline CDR1 DFQATT, CDR2 SNEGSKA (reference sequence). The CDR3 is 18 residues long. The CDR3 is CSARGWGRLIFWNQPQHF. CDR3 nucleotides: TGCAGTGCTCGAGGCTGGGGGCGTCTGATTTTTTGGAATCAGCCCCAGCATTTT.

This clonotype turned up a few times. The CDR3 DNA reads TGTGCCAGCAGTTTATTTCTTTGGGGGGGGGCAGAGACCCAGTACTTC. It yields the protein CASSLFLWGGAETQYF. This chain joins TRBV12-3 or TRBV12-4 and TRBJ2-5; TRBD2 is a possible D gene (7 bases). The CDR3 contains 16 residues. Trimming cost V 2 bases and J 4 bases, with 17 bases left between them.

The table lists this clonotype with many counts. The chain uses TRBV20-1 and TRBJ1-1; D is unresolved. V shed 6 bases and J shed 1 base, with 12 bases lying between them. Germline V CDR1 and CDR2: DFQATT, SNEGSKA (reference sequence). The CDR3 runs 13 residues. The CDR3 DNA is TGCAGTGCAAACGGACTGGGGAACACTGAAGCTTTCTTT. Its protein is CSANGLGNTEAFF.

At least ten counts were recorded for this clonotype. Mismatch with germline at one junction end may stem from a read error. The chain employs TRBV7-7 and TRBJ2-5; tentatively, D is TRBD1 (7 bases). Germline V gene sequence: CDR1 SSHAT, CDR2 FNYEAQ (reference sequence). This CDR3 contains 16 residues. Here the CDR3 reads CASSLIRQGGQETQYF. For the CDR3, the DNA is TGTGCTAGCAGCTTAATCCGCCAGGGGGGCCAAGAGACCCAGTACTTC.

At least ten counts were recorded for this clonotype. The V call is TRBV5-1, the J call TRBJ1-1; D is perhaps TRBD1 (6 bases). CDR1 and CDR2 (germline): SGHRS, YFSETQ. V lost 7 bases and J 4 bases, leaving 20 bases between the germline ends. The length of the CDR3 is 15 residues. For the CDR3, the DNA is TGCGCCAGCGTACCCAGGACAGACAAACCCACTGAAGCTTTCTTT. Amino acids: CASVPRTDKPTEAFF. Full variable domain (rest looked up from reference TRBV5-1 and TRBJ1-1): KAGVTQTPRYLIKTRGQQVTLSCSPISGHRSVSWYQQTPGQGLQFLFEYFSETQRNKGNFPGRFSGRQFSNSRSEMNVSTLELGDSALYLCASVPRTDKPTEAFFGQGTRLTVV.

This clonotype was found many times. The rearrangement uses TRBV25-1 and TRBJ2-2, with 13 nucleotides matching TRBD2. CDR1 and CDR2 from the germline V gene are MGHDK and SYGVNS. V lost 3 bases and J lost 4; bases outside the gene matches: 8. The CDR3 has 18 residues. The CDR3 nucleotides are TGTGCCAGCAGTGAGTTAGGGACTAGCGGGATCCTCACCGGGGAGCTGTTTTTT. Residues: CASSELGTSGILTGELFF.

In this sample, this clonotype turned up many times. This chain uses TRBV28 with TRBJ2-5; 8 bases map to TRBD2. CDR1 is MDHEN, CDR2 SYDVKM, per germline. The CDR3 runs 13 residues. Trimming cost V 6 bases and J 13 bases; bases outside gene matches: 13. The CDR3 protein is CASSRDPREGRYF. Here the CDR3 DNA reads TGTGCCAGCAGCAGGGACCCCCGGGAGGGCCGGTACTTC.

In its sample, this clonotype was seen many times. V usage is TRBV28 and J usage is TRBJ2-1; the D is unclear. The germline gives CDR1 MDHEN, CDR2 SYDVKM. Trimming cost V 7 bases and J 4 bases, with 14 bases left between them. The CDR3 extends over 14 amino acids. Here the CDR3 DNA reads TGTGCCAGCACCTCCGCCCAGGAGTACAATGAGCAGTTCTTC. Encoded protein: CASTSAQEYNEQFF.

Many counts were recorded for this clonotype. The J gene is TRBJ1-6, the V gene TRBV3-1; unclear D gene. Trimming stripped 0 bases from V and 5 bases from J, with 11 bases between. CDR1 and CDR2 (germline): LGHDT, YNNKEL (reference sequence). This CDR3 region has 16 residues. In DNA, the CDR3 is TGTGCCAGCAGCCAAGATCGGGAGCCCAATAATTCACCCCTCCACTTT. Translation: CASSQDREPNNSPLHF.

This clonotype was seen ten or more times. The chain joins TRBV20-1 to TRBJ2-7; TRBD2 matches at 11 bases. The CDR3 totals 15 residues. Trimming removed 3 bases from V and 0 bases from J; junction bases left unmatched: 4. The germline gives CDR1 DFQATT, CDR2 SNEGSKA (reference sequence). The CDR3 is CSARVGTSGSYEQYF. The CDR3 nucleotides are TGCAGTGCTAGGGTCGGGACTAGCGGCTCCTACGAGCAGTACTTC.

This clonotype was seen only a few times. This chain connects TRBV6-5 to TRBJ1-2, with D unresolved. V lost 2 bases and J lost 4, with 11 bases in between. Germline V lookup: CDR1 MNHEY, CDR2 SVGAGI. The CDR3 loop spans 14 amino acids. The CDR3 region has the DNA TGTGCCAGCAGTTACACGCTTCTAACCTATGGCTACACCTTC. This translates into CASSYTLLTYGYTF.

The J gene is TRBJ2-3, the V gene TRBV10-2, with 9 positions matching TRBD2. CDR3 length: 15 amino acids. With V trimmed by 4 bases and J by 2 bases, 4 bases remained unmatched. Germline V gives CDR1 WSHSY, CDR2 SAAADI. The CDR3 nucleotides are TGCGCCAGCAGTGTTCGCGGGAGGGCCACAGATACGCAGTATTTT. It translates to CASSVRGRATDTQYF.

Many counts were recorded for this clonotype. The chain has TRBV12-3 or TRBV12-4 and TRBJ2-1; D possibly uses TRBD1 or TRBD2 (5 bases each). V lost 2 bases and J 9 bases, leaving 14 bases between the germline ends. CDR3 length: 14 amino acids. The CDR3 sequence is CASSLLQGSGEQFF. The CDR3 DNA reads as TGTGCCAGCAGTTTACTCCAGGGAAGCGGTGAGCAGTTCTTC.

V and J are TRBV18 and TRBJ1-1; D is unclear. Germline values: CDR1 KGHSH, CDR2 LQKENI. V was shortened by 3 bases and J by 8 bases, with 19 bases between the two germline ends. This CDR3 spans 15 amino acids. The CDR3 region is CASSPREVEGGEAFF. The DNA for the CDR3 is TGTGCCAGCTCACCGCGAGAGGTGGAGGGAGGGGAAGCTTTCTTT.

Ten or more counts support this clonotype. The chain combines TRBV14 with TRBJ2-7, with 11 bases lining up with TRBD2. CDR3 length: 16 residues. CDR1 SGHDN and CDR2 FVKESK come from the germline V gene. Trimming took 1 base from V and 3 from J; bases not matched to a gene: 5. CDR3 residues: CASSQVGTSGSYEQYF. CDR3 nucleotides: TGTGCCAGCAGCCAAGTTGGTACTAGCGGGAGCTACGAGCAGTACTTC.

The J gene is TRBJ2-1, the V gene TRBV19; 7 positions agree with TRBD2. V lost 7 bases, J lost 7 bases, and 13 bases stayed unmatched. CDR1 and CDR2 (germline): LNHDA, SQIVND (reference sequence). The CDR3 runs 15 residues. CDR3 amino acids: CASTPVWEGGNEQFF. In DNA form, the CDR3 reads TGTGCCAGTACCCCTGTTTGGGAGGGCGGGAATGAGCAGTTCTTC.

This clonotype appeared many times. The chain employs TRBV2 and TRBJ2-1, with D uncertain. The V end lost 1 base, the J end lost 5 bases, and 0 bases lay between the germline ends. CDR1 and CDR2 from the germline V gene are SNHLY and FYNNEI. This CDR3 spans 11 amino acids. The CDR3 protein is CASSEDNEQFF. CDR3 DNA: TGTGCCAGCAGTGAAGACAATGAGCAGTTCTTC.

This clonotype has a count of ten or more. The chain combines TRBV10-3 with TRBJ2-7; 8 bases align to TRBD2. V shed 0 bases, J shed 2 bases, and the junction held 3 bases outside the gene matches. The CDR3 totals 15 residues. The V gene's germline CDR1 is ENHRY and CDR2 SYGVKD. The CDR3 here is CAISESGGRPYEQYF. The CDR3 region has the DNA TGTGCCATCAGTGAGTCAGGCGGGAGGCCCTACGAGCAGTACTTC.

The chain joins TRBV6-2 or TRBV6-3 to TRBJ1-6, with D possibly being TRBD1 (5 bases). Germline CDR1 and CDR2: MNHEY and SVGEGT. Trimming stripped 7 bases from V and 5 bases from J, with 12 bases between. The CDR3 has 14 amino acids. CDR3 protein: CASMRGANNSPLHF. Here the CDR3 DNA reads TGTGCCAGCATGAGGGGAGCCAATAATTCACCCCTCCACTTT.

This rearrangement joins TRBV6-1 to TRBJ2-7, with D perhaps matching TRBD2 (6 bases). Trimming removed 6 bases at V and 7 bases at J, with 22 bases between. Germline V CDR1 and CDR2: MNHNS, SASEGT. The CDR3 consists of 15 residues. The CDR3 loop is CASSRRGLPGREQYF. The CDR3 DNA is TGTGCCAGCAGCCGACGAGGATTACCAGGGAGGGAGCAGTACTTC.

The V gene is TRBV2, the J gene TRBJ2-7, with D unresolved. The CDR3 is made up of 14 amino acids. CDR1 is SNHLY, CDR2 FYNNEI, per germline. V shed 4 bases and J shed 4 bases, with 14 bases lying between them. The CDR3 here is CASSGYSWEYEQYF. The CDR3 bases are TGTGCCAGCAGTGGGTACTCCTGGGAATACGAGCAGTACTTC.

This clonotype was seen at least ten times. The chain couples TRBV6-6 to TRBJ2-5; no clear D gene. The germline CDR1 and CDR2 sequences are MNHNY and SVGAGI (reference sequence). The CDR3 contains 16 residues. V was trimmed by 0 bases and J by 4 bases, leaving 15 bases between them. The CDR3 DNA is TGTGCCAGCAGTTACTCTGATGTCTTGGTCGGAGAGACCCAGTACTTC. This sequence encodes CASSYSDVLVGETQYF.

This clonotype has ten or more counts. V is TRBV20-1 and J is TRBJ2-1; TRBD2 might be the D (6 bases). V lost 0 bases to trimming and J lost 7 bases, with 13 bases between them. The CDR3 contains 14 residues. The germline V gene has CDR1 DFQATT and CDR2 SNEGSKA (reference sequence). CDR3 amino acids: CSARDRRDLNEQFF. CDR3 nucleotides: TGCAGTGCTAGAGATAGACGGGACTTGAATGAGCAGTTCTTC.